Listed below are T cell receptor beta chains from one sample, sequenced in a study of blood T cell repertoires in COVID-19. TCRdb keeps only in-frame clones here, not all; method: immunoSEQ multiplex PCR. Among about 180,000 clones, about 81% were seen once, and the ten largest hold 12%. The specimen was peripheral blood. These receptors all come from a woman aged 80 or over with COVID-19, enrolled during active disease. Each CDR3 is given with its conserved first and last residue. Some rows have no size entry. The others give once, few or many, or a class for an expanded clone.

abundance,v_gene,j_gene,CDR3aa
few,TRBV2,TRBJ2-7,CASASGLSYEQYF
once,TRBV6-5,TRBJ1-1,CASSYSIQADTEAFF
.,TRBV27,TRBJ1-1,CASSPGTVNTEAFF
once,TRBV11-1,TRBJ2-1,CASSRSGGSSYNEQFF
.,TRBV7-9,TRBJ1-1,CASSFFGQGGTEAFF
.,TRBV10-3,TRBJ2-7,CAISGGLPYEQYF
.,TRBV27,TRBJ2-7,CASSTHARGEGIEQYF
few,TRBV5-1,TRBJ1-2,CASSPDNPNYGYTF
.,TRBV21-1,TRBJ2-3,CASSKLAQGFFTDTQYF
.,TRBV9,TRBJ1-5,CASSVGGTYNQPQHF
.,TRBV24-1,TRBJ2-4,CATSDFRGGENIQYF
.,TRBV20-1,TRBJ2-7,CSARDHYEQYF
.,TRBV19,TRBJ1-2,CASSKTPGTGGRSYGYTF
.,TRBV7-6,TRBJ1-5,CASSPGQGAVQPQHF
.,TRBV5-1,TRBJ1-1,CASSQGQGTEAFF
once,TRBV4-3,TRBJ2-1,CASSQLLAGEYNEQFF
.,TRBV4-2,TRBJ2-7,CASSQGAVFFSYEQYF
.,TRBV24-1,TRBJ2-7,CATSGGPRTAGRVYEQYF
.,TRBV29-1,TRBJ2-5,CSVAPGLETQYF
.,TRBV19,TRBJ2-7,CASSPSGALYEQYF
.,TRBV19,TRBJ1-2,CAPPYYRDRGRYGYTF
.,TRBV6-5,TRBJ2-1,CASRLTSGSYNEQFF
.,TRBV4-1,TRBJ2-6,CASSQRGGTSRSGANVLTF
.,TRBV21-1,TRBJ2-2,CASSKLPPPGLANTGELFF
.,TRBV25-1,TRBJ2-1,CASSDGGRYEQFF
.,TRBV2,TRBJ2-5,CAIRTGGETQYF
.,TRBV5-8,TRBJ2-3,CASGTRGGTDTQYF
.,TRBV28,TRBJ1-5,CASTTGGAGNQPQHF
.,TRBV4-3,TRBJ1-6,CASSQDVDRDSLNSPLHF
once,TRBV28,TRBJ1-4,CASSLAGATNEKLFF
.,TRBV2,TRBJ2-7,CASSEGIRTPYEQYF
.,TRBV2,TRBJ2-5,CASQQQETQYF
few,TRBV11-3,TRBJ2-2,CASKYGGGTGELFF
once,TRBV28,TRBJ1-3,CASIDRGGEDTIYF
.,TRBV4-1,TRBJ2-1,CASSQQLAGGFNEQFF
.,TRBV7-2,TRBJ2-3,CASSLGLAGIPSTDTQYF
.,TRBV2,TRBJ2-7,CASSEKVAGGRLGDF
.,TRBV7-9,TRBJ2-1,CASSPGLAGLNEQFF
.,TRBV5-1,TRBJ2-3,CASSQGLGTDTQYF
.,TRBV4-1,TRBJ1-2,CASSHVTGTGGFYGYTF
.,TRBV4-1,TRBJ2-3,CASSQDELAGGQDTQYF
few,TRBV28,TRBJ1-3,CASAEGRSVGNTIYF
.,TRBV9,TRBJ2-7,CASSVGLAGGSYEQYF
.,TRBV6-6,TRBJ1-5,CASRLGQGGGHF
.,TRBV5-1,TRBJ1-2,CASSLGRTGDYGYTF
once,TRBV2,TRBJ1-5,CASSEGGGADNQPQHF
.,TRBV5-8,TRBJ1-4,CASSFPGHTTNEKLFF
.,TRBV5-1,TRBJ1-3,CASSLDRGPGNTIYF
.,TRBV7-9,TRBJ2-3,CASSPQVSWETDTQYF
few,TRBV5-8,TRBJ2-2,CASSSRVLAVNTGELFF
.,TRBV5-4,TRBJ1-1,CASSLPGVDTEAFF
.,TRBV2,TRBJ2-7,CASSEGRASGGYEQYF
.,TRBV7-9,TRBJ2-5,CASSPRLAVGLQETQYF
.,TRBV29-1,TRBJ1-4,CSVRGGAEKLFF
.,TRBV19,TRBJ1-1,CASRYRGRGTEAFF
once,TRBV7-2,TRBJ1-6,CASSTRQGYNSPLHF
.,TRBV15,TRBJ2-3,CATSRDEHHGGPYTDTQYF